This T cell receptor (beta chain) stems from a study of blood T cell repertoires in COVID-19. The overall study: Italy, Spain and the United States were the sources of the convalescent and acute COVID-19 samples.

The CDR3 runs 17 residues. Germline-derived CDR1 and CDR2 are SGHVS and FQNEAQ. V was clipped by 4 bases and J by 11 bases; unmatched bases: 14. Enrolment of Seattle patients took place during active infection, and they were followed longitudinally. As processed by the authors: Reference gene primers were amplified, and this amplification served to estimate nucleated cell counts. The data were produced by immunoSEQ multiplex PCR, yet TCRdb's version contains in-frame clones alone and is incomplete. Clone size and the V and J calls come from that table; the DNA yielded D and trimming. Here the sample spans 150,000 to 200,000 clones, approximately 87% being singletons.

The chain joins TRBV7-8 to TRBJ1-4, with TRBD1 matching over 12 bases. The source of this sequence is an older woman with COVID-19, enrolled during active disease. What was sequenced was peripheral blood. The CDR3 nucleotides read TGTGCCAGCAGCTCGGGGACAGGGGGCGTAGGAATGAGCAAACTGTTTTTT. Encoded protein: CASSSGTGGVGMSKLFF.